The 10 T cell receptor beta chains listed next were all sequenced from one sample in a study of early T cells in non-severe SARS-CoV-2 infection. TCRdb itself ran the 5' RACE reads through MiXCR, one entry per CDR3 protein. The sample shows about 72,000 distinct CDR3 sequences, around 10% of them seen only once. Here the sequenced sample was whole blood, taken at baseline. These receptors all come from an adult who was a healthcare worker with PCR-confirmed SARS-CoV-2 infection or an uninfected control (not recorded which).

This sequence joins TRBV2 and TRBJ1-4; D is ambiguous. The germline V gene has CDR1 SNHLY and CDR2 FYNNEI. CDR3 length: 12 amino acids. V lost 6 bases to trimming and J lost 6 bases, with 8 bases between them. The CDR3 nucleotides are TGTGCCAGCAGAGTTTCCCATGAAAAACTGTTTTTT. This translates into CASRVSHEKLFF.

The table lists this clonotype with a few counts. This chain links TRBV10-3 with TRBJ2-6, with 7 bases matching TRBD1. The germline V gene has CDR1 ENHRY and CDR2 SYGVKD. CDR3 length: 17 residues. J was trimmed by 0 bases and V by 6 bases; bases with no gene match: 8. The CDR3, as DNA: TGTGCCATCAGCCGACAGGGTGCAGGCTCTGGGGCCAACGTCCTGACTTTC. Its protein is CAISRQGAGSGANVLTF.

The V call is TRBV6-6, the J call TRBJ1-5; the match to TRBD1 covers 7 bases. The ends lost 6 bases at V and 6 bases at J; junction bases unmatched: 8. Germline loops: CDR1 MNHNY, CDR2 SVGAGI (reference sequence). CDR3 length equals 14 residues. The CDR3 coding sequence is TGTGCCAGCAGCCAGACAGGGCACCTTCAGCCCCAGCATTTT. Translated, it gives CASSQTGHLQPQHF.

This clonotype was counted many times. V and J are TRBV27 and TRBJ2-7; D is undetermined. The CDR3 loop spans 13 amino acids. Trimming shortened V by 8 bases and J by 9 bases, and 20 bases separated the two germline ends. Germline loops: CDR1 MNHEY, CDR2 SMNVEV (reference sequence). The CDR3: CASATVLAVGQYF. As DNA, the CDR3 is TGTGCCAGCGCCACGGTCCTGGCTGTAGGGCAGTACTTC.

This chain connects TRBV11-2 to TRBJ2-4; the match to TRBD1 covers 7 bases. The CDR3 consists of 12 residues. Germline-derived CDR1 and CDR2 are SGHAT and FQNNGV. J gave up 8 bases and V 5 bases, and 3 bases lay outside the gene matches. CDR3 nucleotide sequence: TGTGCCAGCAGCCCCAGGGGGTACATTCAGTACTTC. Translation gives CASSPRGYIQYF.

In its sample, this clonotype was seen many times. The chain uses TRBV28 and TRBJ1-5; unclear D gene. Germline V gives CDR1 MDHEN, CDR2 SYDVKM. The V gene lost 1 base and the J gene lost 7 bases, with 11 bases spanning the gap. The CDR3 consists of 14 residues. CDR3 sequence reads: CASSLSANGQPQHF. CDR3 DNA sequence: TGTGCCAGCAGTTTATCCGCAAACGGGCAGCCCCAGCATTTT. The variable domain in full, completed from reference TRBV28 and TRBJ1-5, reads DVKVTQSSRYLVKRTGEKVFLECVQDMDHENMFWYRQDPGLGLRLIYFSYDVKMKEKGDIPEGYSVSREKKERFSLILESASTNQTSMYLCASSLSANGQPQHFGDGTRLSIL.

Many counts were recorded for this clonotype. V usage is TRBV5-1 and J usage is TRBJ2-3, with 7 bases aligning to TRBD2. This CDR3 contains 16 residues. The junction had 9 bases not matched to a gene; V was cut back by 2 bases and J by 3 bases. Per germline, CDR1 SGHRS and CDR2 YFSETQ. Here the CDR3 DNA reads TGCGCCAGCAGCTTTATCCCTGGGGAGGGGACAGATACGCAGTATTTT. As protein: CASSFIPGEGTDTQYF. Full variable domain (rest looked up from reference TRBV5-1 and TRBJ2-3): KAGVTQTPRYLIKTRGQQVTLSCSPISGHRSVSWYQQTPGQGLQFLFEYFSETQRNKGNFPGRFSGRQFSNSRSEMNVSTLELGDSALYLCASSFIPGEGTDTQYFGPGTRLTVL.

The V gene is TRBV20-1, the J gene TRBJ1-2, with TRBD1 matching over 11 bases. Trimming cost V 5 bases and J 8 bases; bases outside gene matches: 4. CDR1 DFQATT and CDR2 SNEGSKA come from the germline V gene (reference sequence). CDR3 length: 12 amino acids. CDR3 DNA: TGCAGTGCTGGACAGGGGGCGCGAGGCTACACCTTC. Translated, it gives CSAGQGARGYTF.

The sample holds a few counts of this clonotype. This sequence joins TRBV7-2 and TRBJ2-7; D gene ambiguous. The CDR3 contains 15 residues. The germline CDR1 and CDR2 sequences are SGHTA and FQGNSA. V lost 0 bases to trimming and J lost 2 bases, with 11 bases between them. The CDR3 nucleotides read TGTGCCAGCAGCTTAGCGTCAGGCCAGACCTACGAGCAGTACTTC. Its protein is CASSLASGQTYEQYF.

The chain carries TRBV12-3 or TRBV12-4 and TRBJ1-2; tentative D call: TRBD1 (5 bases). The CDR3 runs 12 residues. Trimming stripped 4 bases from V and 8 bases from J, with 11 bases between. Here the CDR3 DNA reads TGTGCCAGCAGTTGGGGGAGGGGCGGCTACACCTTC. Translating it yields CASSWGRGGYTF.